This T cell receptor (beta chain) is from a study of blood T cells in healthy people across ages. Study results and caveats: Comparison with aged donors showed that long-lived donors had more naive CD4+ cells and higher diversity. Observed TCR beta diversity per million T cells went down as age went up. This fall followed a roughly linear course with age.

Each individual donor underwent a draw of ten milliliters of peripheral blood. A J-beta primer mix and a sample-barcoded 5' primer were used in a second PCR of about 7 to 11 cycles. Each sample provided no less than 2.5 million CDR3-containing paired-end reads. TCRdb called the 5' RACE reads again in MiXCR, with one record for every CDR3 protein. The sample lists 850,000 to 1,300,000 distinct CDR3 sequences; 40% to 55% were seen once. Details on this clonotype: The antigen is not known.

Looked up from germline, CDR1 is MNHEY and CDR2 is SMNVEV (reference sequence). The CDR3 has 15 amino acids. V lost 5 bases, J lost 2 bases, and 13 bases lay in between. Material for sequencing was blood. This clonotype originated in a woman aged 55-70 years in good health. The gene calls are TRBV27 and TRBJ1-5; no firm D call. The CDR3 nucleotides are TGTGCCAGCAGTCTCGGCGGGAACGGCAATCAGCCCCAGCATTTT. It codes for CASSLGGNGNQPQHF.